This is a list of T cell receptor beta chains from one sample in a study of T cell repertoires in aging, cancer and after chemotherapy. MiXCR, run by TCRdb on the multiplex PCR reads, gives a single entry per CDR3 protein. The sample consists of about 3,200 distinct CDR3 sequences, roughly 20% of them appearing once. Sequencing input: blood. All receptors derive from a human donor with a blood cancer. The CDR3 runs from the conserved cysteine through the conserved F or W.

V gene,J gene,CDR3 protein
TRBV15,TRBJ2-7,CATSRARGSSSYEQYF
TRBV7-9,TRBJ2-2,CASSLGRVRQSGELFF
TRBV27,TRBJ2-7,CASSFTSVGEQYF
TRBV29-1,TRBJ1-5,CSVLYGNNQPQHF
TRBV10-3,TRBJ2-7,CAIRGSGGLGEQYF
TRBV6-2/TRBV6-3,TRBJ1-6,CASSYPISPLHF
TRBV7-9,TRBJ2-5,CASSLQGETQYF
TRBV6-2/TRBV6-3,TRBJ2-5,CASRYVGLGETQYF
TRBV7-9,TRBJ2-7,CASSLHQGEQYF
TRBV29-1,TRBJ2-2,CSVARNTGELFF
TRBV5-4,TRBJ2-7,CASSPRQVAGYEQYF
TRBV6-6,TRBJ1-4,CASSQTGAWLNEKLFF
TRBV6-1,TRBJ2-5,CASSEARGWETQYF
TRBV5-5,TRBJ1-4,CASSLWIQEKLFF
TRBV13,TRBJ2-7,CASTNSRDGSYEQYF
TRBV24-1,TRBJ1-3,CATSDVTSSGNTIYF
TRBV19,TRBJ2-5,CASKSSGGAGQETQYF
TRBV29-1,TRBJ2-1,CSVERLNNEQFF
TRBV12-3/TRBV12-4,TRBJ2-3,CASSPPGGQGPDTQYF
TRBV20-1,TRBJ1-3,CSASVGGGGNTIYF
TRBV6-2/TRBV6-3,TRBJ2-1,CASSSPGLAGAIVSSYNEQFF
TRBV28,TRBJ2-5,CASSLASRLETQYF
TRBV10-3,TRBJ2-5,CAIRGLQETQYF
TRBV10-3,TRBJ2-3,CAISDPSTSGRTDTQYF
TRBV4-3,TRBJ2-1,CASSQGGGERRGSYNEQFF
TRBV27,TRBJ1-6,CASSLSGLNSPLHF
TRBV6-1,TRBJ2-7,CASRPGQGAYEQYF
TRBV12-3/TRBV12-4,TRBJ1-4,CASSPIISGEKLFF
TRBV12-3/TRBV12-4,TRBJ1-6,CASTPSRVGGFSPLHF
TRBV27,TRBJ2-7,CASSPEPALHEQYF
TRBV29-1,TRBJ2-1,CSVDLGKGNNEQFF
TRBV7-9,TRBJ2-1,CASSPPRGSYNEQFF
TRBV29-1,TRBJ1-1,CSAAGFAEAFF
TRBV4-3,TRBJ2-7,CASSQGLAGPWGEQYF
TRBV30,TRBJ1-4,CAWKGGGNEKLFF
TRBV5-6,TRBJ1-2,CASSSTETVYGYTF
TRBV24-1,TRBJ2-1,CATSDPTGSSYNEQFF
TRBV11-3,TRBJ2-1,CASSLVRLAGGNEQFF
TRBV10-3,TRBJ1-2,CAISEVTAGGYTF
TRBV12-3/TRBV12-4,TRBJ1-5,CASRITGRGGNQPQHF
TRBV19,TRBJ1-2,CAAKSIVNYGYTF
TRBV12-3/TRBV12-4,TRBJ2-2,CASSLLSTPNTGELFF
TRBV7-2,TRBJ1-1,CASSLWGIEAFF
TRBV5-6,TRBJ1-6,CASSLGPGGRNSPLHF
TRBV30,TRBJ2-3,CAGRTGGIADTQYF
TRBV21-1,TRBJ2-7,CASSKGQGGAYEQYF
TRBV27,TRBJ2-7,CASSGLFEGGYEQYF
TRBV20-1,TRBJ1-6,CSAGQENSPLHF